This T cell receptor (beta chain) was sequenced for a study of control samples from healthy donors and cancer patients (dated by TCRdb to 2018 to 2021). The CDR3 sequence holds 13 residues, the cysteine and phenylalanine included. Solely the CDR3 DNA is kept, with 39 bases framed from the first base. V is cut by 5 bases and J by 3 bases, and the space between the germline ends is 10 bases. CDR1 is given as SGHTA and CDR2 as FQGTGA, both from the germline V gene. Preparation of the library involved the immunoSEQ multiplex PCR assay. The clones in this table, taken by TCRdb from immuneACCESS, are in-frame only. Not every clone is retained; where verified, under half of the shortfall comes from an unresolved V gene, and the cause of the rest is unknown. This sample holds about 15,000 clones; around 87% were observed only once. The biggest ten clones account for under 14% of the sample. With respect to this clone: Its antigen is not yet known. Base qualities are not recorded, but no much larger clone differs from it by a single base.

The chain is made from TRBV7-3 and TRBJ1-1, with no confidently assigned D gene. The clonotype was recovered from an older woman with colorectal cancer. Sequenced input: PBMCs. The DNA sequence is TGTGCCAGCAGCCGCGGTTGGGACACTGAAGCTTTCTTT. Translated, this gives CASSRGWDTEAFF.